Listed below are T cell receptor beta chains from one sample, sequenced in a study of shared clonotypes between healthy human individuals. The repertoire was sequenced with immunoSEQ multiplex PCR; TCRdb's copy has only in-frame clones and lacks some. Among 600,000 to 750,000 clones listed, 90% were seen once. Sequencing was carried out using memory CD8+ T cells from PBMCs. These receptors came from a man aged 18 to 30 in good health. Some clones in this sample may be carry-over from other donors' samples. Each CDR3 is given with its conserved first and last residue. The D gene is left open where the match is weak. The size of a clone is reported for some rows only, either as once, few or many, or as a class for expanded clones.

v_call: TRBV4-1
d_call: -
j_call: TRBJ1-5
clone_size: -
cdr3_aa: CASSQDWGAQPQHF
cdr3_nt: TGCGCCAGCAGCCAAGATTGGGGGGCTCAGCCCCAGCATTTT

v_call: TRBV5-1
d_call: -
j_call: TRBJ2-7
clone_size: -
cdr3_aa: CASSLDQGPLYEQYF
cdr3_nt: TGCGCCAGCAGCTTGGATCAGGGCCCCCTCTACGAGCAGTACTTC

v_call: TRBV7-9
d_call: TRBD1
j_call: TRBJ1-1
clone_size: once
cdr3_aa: CASSWGQGPMNTEAFF
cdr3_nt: TGTGCCAGCAGCTGGGGACAGGGGCCAATGAACACTGAAGCTTTCTTT

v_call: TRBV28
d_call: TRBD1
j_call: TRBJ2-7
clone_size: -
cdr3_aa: CASSRTGTGRYEQYF
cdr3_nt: TGTGCCAGCAGTCGAACCGGGACAGGGAGGTACGAGCAGTACTTC

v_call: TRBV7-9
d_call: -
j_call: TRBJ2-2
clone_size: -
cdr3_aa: CASSPRQNTGELFF
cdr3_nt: TGTGCCAGCAGCCCGAGACAGAACACCGGGGAGCTGTTTTTT

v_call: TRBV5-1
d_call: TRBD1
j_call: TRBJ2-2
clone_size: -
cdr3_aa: CASSPGTGHTGELFF
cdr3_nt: TGCGCCAGCAGCCCAGGGACAGGGCACACCGGGGAGCTGTTTTTT

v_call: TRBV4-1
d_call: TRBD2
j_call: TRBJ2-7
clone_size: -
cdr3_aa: CASSQVPSGRNEQYF
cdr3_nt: TGCGCCAGCAGCCAAGTACCTAGCGGGAGGAACGAGCAGTACTTC

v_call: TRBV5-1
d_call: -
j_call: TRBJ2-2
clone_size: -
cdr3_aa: CASSLAVGASRNTGELFF
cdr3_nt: TGCGCCAGCAGCTTGGCCGTGGGTGCTTCTAGGAACACCGGGGAGCTGTTTTTT

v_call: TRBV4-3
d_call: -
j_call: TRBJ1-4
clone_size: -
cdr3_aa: CASSQGSVRNEKLFF
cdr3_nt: TGCGCCAGCAGCCAAGGGTCAGTACGTAATGAAAAACTGTTTTTT

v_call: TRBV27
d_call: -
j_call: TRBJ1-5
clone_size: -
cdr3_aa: CASRRQELGQPQHF
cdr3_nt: TGTGCCAGCAGACGACAGGAGCTAGGTCAGCCCCAGCATTTT

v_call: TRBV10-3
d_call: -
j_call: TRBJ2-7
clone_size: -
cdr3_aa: CAISDAGGYEQYF
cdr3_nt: TGTGCCATCAGTGACGCTGGGGGTTACGAGCAGTACTTC

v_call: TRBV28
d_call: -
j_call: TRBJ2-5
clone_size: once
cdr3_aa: CASSLEGRANRETQYF
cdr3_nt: TGTGCCAGCAGTTTAGAAGGGCGAGCTAACCGGGAGACCCAGTACTTC

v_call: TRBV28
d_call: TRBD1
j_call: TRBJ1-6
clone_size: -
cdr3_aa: CASSWTGDNSPLHF
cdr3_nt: TGTGCCAGCAGTTGGACAGGGGATAATTCACCCCTCCACTTT

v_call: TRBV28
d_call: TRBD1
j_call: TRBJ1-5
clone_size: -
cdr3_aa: CASSLTGIFSQPQHF
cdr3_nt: TGTGCCAGCAGTTTGACAGGGATTTTTAGTCAGCCCCAGCATTTT

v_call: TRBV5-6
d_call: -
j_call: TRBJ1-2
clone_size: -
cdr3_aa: CASSLIRQAGYGYTF
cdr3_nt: TGTGCCAGCAGCTTGATTCGGCAGGCCGGCTATGGCTACACCTTC

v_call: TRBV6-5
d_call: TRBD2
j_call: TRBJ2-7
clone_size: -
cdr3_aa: CASSSGLAGVYEQYF
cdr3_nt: TGTGCCAGCAGTTCCGGGCTAGCGGGCGTCTACGAGCAGTACTTC

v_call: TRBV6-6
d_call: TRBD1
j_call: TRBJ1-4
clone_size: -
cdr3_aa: CASTPQGATNEKLFF
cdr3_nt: TGTGCCAGCACGCCACAGGGGGCAACTAATGAAAAACTGTTTTTT

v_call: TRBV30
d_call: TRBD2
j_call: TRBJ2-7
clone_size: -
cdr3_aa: CAWNGGSYEQYF
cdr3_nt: TGTGCCTGGAACGGGGGGAGCTACGAGCAGTACTTC

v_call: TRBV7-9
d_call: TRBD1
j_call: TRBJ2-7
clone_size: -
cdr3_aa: CASQQGDEQYF
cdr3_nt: TGTGCCAGCCAGCAGGGGGACGAGCAGTACTTC

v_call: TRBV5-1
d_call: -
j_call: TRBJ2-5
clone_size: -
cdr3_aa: CASSLTDAETQYF
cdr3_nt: TGCGCCAGCAGCTTGACAGATGCCGAGACCCAGTACTTC

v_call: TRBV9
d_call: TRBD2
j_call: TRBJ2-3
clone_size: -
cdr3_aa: CASSPILAGGGTDTQYF
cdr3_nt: TGTGCCAGCAGCCCTATACTAGCGGGGGGGGGCACAGATACGCAGTATTTT

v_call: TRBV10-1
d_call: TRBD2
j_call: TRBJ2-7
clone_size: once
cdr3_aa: CASRTAGEKPYEQYF
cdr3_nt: TGCGCCAGCAGGACGGCGGGAGAGAAGCCCTACGAGCAGTACTTC

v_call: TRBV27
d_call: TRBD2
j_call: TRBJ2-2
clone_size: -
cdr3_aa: CASSIGLEPGELFF
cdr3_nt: TGTGCCAGCAGTATCGGACTAGAGCCCGGGGAGCTGTTTTTT

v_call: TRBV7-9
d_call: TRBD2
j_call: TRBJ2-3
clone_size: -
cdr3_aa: CASSLVRLAATDTQYF
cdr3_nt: TGTGCCAGCAGCTTAGTCCGGCTAGCGGCCACAGATACGCAGTATTTT

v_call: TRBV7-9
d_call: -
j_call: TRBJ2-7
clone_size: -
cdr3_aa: CASSLSSYEQYF
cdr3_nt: TGTGCCAGCAGCCTTTCTTCCTACGAGCAGTACTTC

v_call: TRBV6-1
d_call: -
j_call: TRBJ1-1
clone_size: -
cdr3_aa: CASSERRETEAFF
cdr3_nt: TGTGCCAGCAGTGAAAGGAGGGAGACTGAAGCTTTCTTT

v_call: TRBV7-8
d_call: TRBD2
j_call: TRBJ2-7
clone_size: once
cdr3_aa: CASSFPTSGRPEQYF
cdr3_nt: TGTGCCAGCAGCTTCCCGACTAGCGGGAGGCCCGAGCAGTACTTC

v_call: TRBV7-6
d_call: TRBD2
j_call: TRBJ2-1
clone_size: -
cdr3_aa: CASTVGGRARLIDEQFF
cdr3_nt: TGTGCCAGCACCGTAGGCGGGAGGGCCCGGTTGATTGATGAGCAGTTCTTC

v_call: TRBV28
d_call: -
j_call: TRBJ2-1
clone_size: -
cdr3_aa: CASSLLGDGEQFF
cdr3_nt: TGTGCCAGCAGTTTGTTGGGGGACGGTGAGCAGTTCTTC

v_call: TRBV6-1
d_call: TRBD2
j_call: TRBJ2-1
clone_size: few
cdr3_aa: CASSWDGGSYNEQFF
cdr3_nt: TGTGCCAGCAGTTGGGACGGGGGGTCCTACAATGAGCAGTTCTTC

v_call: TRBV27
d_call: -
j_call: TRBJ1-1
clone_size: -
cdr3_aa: CASRHRIGGRDTEAFF
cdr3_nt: TGTGCCAGCAGACATAGAATAGGGGGGCGAGACACTGAAGCTTTCTTT

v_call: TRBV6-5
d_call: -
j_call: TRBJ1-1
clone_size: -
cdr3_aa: CASREGLLADYEAFF
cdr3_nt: TGTGCCAGCAGAGAGGGGCTTTTGGCGGACTATGAAGCTTTCTTT